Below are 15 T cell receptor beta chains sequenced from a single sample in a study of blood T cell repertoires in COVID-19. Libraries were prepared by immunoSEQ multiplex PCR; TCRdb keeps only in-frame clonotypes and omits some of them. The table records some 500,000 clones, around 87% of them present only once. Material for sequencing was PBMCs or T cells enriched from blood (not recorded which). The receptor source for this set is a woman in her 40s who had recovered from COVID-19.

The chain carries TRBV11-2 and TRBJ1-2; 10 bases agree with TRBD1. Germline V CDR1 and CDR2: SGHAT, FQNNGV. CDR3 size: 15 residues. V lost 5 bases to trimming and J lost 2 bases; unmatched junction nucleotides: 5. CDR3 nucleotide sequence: TGTGCCAGCAGCCGGGACAGGGGCCGCAACTATGGCTACACCTTC. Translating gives CASSRDRGRNYGYTF.

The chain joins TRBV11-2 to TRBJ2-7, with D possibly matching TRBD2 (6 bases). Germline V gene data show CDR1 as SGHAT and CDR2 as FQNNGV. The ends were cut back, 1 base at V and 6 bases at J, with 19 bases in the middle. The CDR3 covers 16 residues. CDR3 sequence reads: CASSLVADYRTREQYF. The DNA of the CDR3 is TGTGCCAGCAGCTTAGTGGCGGACTACAGAACGCGCGAGCAGTACTTC.

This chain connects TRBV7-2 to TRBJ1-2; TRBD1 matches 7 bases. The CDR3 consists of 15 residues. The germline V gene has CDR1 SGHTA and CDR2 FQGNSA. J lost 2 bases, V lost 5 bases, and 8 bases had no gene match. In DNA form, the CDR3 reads TGTGCCAGCAGCCACCGGGACAGACGAAACTATGGCTACACCTTC. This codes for CASSHRDRRNYGYTF.

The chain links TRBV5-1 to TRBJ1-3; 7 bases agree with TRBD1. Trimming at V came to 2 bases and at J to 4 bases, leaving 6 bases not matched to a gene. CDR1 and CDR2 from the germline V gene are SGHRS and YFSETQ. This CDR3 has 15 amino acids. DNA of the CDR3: TGCGCCAGCAGCTTCGGAGGGGGCGAGGGAAACACCATATATTTT. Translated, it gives CASSFGGGEGNTIYF.

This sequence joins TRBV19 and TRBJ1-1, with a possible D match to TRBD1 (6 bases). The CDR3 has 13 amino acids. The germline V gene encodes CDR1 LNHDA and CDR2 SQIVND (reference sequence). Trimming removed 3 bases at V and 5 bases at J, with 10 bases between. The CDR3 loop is CASSMGARTEAFF. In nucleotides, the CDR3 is TGTGCCAGTAGTATGGGGGCGAGGACTGAAGCTTTCTTT.

CDR3 nucleotides: TGTGCCAGCAGCACCGGGACCCGGGGGACTGAAGCTTTCTTT. Its protein product is CASSTGTRGTEAFF. This chain connects TRBV6-5 to TRBJ1-1, with D possibly TRBD1 on 5 matching bases. Trimming removed 6 bases at V and 5 bases at J, with 16 bases between. Germline assignment: CDR1 MNHEY and CDR2 SVGAGI. The CDR3 is made up of 14 amino acids.

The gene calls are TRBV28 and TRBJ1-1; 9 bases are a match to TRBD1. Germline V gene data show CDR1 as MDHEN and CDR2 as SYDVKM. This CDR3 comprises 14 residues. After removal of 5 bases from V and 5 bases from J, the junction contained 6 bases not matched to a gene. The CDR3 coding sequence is TGTGCCAGCAGTACAGACAGGGGGTTGACTGAAGCTTTCTTT. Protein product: CASSTDRGLTEAFF.

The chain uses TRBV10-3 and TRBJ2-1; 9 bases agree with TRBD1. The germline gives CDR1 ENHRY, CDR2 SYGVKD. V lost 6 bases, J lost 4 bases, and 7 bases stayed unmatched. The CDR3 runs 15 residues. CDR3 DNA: TGTGCCATCAGAGGGACAGGGAGAGTATACAATGAGCAGTTCTTC. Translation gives CAIRGTGRVYNEQFF.

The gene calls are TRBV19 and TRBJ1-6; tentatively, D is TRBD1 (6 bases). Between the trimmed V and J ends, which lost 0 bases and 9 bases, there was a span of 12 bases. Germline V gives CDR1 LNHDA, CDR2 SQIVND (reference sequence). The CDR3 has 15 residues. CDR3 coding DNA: TGTGCCAGTAGTATAGAGGATCGAGGGGGTTCACCCCTCCACTTT. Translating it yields CASSIEDRGGSPLHF.

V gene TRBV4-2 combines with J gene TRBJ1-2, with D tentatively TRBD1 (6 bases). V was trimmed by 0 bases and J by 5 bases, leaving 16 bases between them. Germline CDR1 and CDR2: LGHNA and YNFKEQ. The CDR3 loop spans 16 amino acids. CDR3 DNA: TGTGCCAGCAGCCAAGACGCGACAAGGGGGAGTTATGGCTACACCTTC. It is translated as CASSQDATRGSYGYTF.

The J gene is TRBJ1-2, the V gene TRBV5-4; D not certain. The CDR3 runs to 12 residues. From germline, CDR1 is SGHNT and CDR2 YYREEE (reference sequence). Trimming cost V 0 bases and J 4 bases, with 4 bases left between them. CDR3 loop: CASSLELYGYTF. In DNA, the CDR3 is TGTGCCAGCAGCTTGGAGCTCTATGGCTACACCTTC. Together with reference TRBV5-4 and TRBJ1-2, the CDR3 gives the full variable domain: ETGVTQSPTHLIKTRGQQVTLRCSSQSGHNTVSWYQQALGQGPQFIFQYYREEENGRGNFPPRFSGLQFPNYSSELNVNALELDDSALYLCASSLELYGYTFGSGTRLTVV.

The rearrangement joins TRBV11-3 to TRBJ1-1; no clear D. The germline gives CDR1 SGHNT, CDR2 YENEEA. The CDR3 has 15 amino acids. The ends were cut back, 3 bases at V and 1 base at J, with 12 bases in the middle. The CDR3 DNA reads TGTGCCAGCAGCTTGTTTGCGCCCGGGAACACTGAAGCTTTCTTT. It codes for CASSLFAPGNTEAFF.

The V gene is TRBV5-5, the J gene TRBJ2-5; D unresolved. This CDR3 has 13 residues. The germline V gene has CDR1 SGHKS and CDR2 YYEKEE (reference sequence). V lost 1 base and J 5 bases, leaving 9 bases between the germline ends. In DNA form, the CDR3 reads TGTGCCAGCAGCTTGCGATCGCGGGAGACCCAGTACTTC. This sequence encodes CASSLRSRETQYF.

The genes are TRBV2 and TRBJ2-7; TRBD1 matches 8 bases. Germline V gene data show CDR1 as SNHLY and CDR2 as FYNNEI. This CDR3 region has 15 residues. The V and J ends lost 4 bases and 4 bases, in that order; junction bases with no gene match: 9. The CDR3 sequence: CASSAGQGARYEQYF. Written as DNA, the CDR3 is TGTGCCAGCAGTGCGGGGCAGGGGGCGCGTTACGAGCAGTACTTC.

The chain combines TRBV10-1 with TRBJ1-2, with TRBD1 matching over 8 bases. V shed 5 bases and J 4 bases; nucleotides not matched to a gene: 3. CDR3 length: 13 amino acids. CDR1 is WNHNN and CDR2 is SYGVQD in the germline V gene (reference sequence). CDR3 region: CASSKDRGYGYTF. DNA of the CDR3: TGCGCCAGCAGTAAAGACAGGGGCTATGGCTACACCTTC.